The sequence of this T cell receptor (beta chain) was determined in a study of blood T cell repertoires in COVID-19. As for the study in general: Acute-phase and convalescent COVID-19 samples originated in the United States, Italy and Spain.

In the original processing: Reference gene primer amplification in the assay estimated nucleated cell counts. Clones were sequenced by immunoSEQ multiplex PCR, and TCRdb holds only the in-frame ones, with some missing. The DNA gave D and trimming, while V, J and clone size come from that table. The sample has some 180,000 clones, about four fifths seen once. Recruited during active infection, patients (from Seattle) were subsequently followed longitudinally. Germline loops: CDR1 KGHSH, CDR2 LQKENI. The V gene lost 4 bases and the J gene lost 5 bases, with 21 bases spanning the gap. The CDR3 runs 16 residues.

The material sequenced was peripheral blood. This TCR was recovered from a woman at least 80 years old with COVID-19, enrolled during active disease. The rearrangement links TRBV18 to TRBJ2-7, with D maybe TRBD2 (5 bases). The CDR3 region has the DNA TGTGCCAGCTCACAAACCGCGGGTGGTAGCGCGCACGAGCAGTACTTC. Encoded protein: CASSQTAGGSAHEQYF.